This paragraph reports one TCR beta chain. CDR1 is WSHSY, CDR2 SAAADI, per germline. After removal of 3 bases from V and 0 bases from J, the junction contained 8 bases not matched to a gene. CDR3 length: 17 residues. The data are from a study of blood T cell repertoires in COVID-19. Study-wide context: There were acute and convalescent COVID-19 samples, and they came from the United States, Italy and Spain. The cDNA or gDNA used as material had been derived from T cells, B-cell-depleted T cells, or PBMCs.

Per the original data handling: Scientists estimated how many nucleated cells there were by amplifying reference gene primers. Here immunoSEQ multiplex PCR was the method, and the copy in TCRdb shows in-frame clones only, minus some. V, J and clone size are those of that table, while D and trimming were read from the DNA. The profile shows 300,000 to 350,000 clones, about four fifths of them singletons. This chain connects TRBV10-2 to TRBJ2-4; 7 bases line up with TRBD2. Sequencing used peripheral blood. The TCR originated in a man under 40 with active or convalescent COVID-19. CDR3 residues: CASSDPWGGLAKNIQYF. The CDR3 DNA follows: TGCGCCAGCAGTGACCCGTGGGGGGGACTAGCCAAAAACATTCAGTACTTC.